This TCR beta chain is from a study of blood T cells in healthy people across ages. This CDR3 comprises 13 residues. With 7 bases removed from V and 0 bases from J, the gap between germline ends came to 10 bases. Germline V gene data show CDR1 as SNHLY and CDR2 as FYNNEI. Study-wide findings and caveats: Across the age range, TCR beta diversity per million T cells fell in a roughly linear way.

Alongside a J-beta primer mix, a sample-barcoded 5' primer served in a second PCR lasting about 6 to 11 cycles. TCRdb recomputed calls from the 5' RACE reads with MiXCR, one row per CDR3 protein. The sample carries 800,000 or so distinct CDR3 sequences, about 25% recorded once. A word on this clonotype: What it binds is not known.

The sample was also reused in another study, on T cells of mothers and their children. That work adds: A few healthy Caucasian mothers, along with their six children, were the donors. In each mother, TCR beta CDR3 reads exceeded 8.5 million; in each child, they numbered 2.5 million to 3.5 million.

This receptor was obtained from a boy aged 10-17 years in good health. The chain uses TRBV2 and TRBJ2-7, with a tentative D call TRBD1 (6 bases). The material sequenced was blood. The chain's CDR3 is CASKPGVSYEQYF. CDR3 DNA sequence: TGTGCCAGCAAACCAGGGGTCTCCTACGAGCAGTACTTC.